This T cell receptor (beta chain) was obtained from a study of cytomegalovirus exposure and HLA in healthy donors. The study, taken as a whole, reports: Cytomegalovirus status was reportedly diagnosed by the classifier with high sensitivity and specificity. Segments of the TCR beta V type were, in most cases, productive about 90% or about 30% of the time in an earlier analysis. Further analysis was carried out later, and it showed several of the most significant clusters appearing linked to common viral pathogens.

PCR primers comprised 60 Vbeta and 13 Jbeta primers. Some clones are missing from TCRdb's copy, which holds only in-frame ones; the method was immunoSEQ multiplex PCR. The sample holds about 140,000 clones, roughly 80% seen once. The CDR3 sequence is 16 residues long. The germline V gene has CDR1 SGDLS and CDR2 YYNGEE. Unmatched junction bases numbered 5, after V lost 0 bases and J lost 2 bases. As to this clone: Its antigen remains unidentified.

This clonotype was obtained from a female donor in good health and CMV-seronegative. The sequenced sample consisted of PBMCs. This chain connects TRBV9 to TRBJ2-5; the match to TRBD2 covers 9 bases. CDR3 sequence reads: CASSVGGSGGQETQYF. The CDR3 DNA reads TGTGCCAGCAGCGTAGGGGGTAGCGGGGGACAAGAGACCCAGTACTTC.